One and the same sample provided the 27 T cell receptor beta chains below, sequenced in a study of shared clonotypes between healthy human individuals. Repertoires were generated with immunoSEQ multiplex PCR, while TCRdb's copy carries only in-frame clones and drops some. The repertoire holds over a million clones, with approximately 98.5% as singletons. Sample: naive CD4+ T cells sorted from blood. Subset given: CD45RA+ positively selected. These receptors came from a man aged 25 to 40 in good health.

This clone was picked up one time. V and J are TRBV27 and TRBJ2-2; D might be TRBD1 (5 bases). V gave up 2 bases and J gave up 6 bases, with 10 bases separating them. The CDR3 sequence is 14 residues long. Germline V gene data show CDR1 as MNHEY and CDR2 as SMNVEV (reference sequence). The CDR3 region has the DNA TGTGCCAGCAGTTTAGCCGGCAGGGCCGGGGAGCTGTTTTTT. Its translation: CASSLAGRAGELFF.

This clone was counted a single time. The chain joins TRBV19 to TRBJ1-4; D is ambiguous. The CDR3 has 14 amino acids. In germline, CDR1 is LNHDA, CDR2 SQIVND (reference sequence). V lost 3 bases, J lost 0 bases, and 5 bases lay in between. The CDR3 spells CASSMGATNEKLFF. The CDR3 DNA reads TGTGCCAGTAGTATGGGTGCAACTAATGAAAAACTGTTTTTT.

This clone has just one count. V usage is TRBV4-1 and J usage is TRBJ2-7, with TRBD1 matching over 12 bases. Germline values: CDR1 MGHRA, CDR2 YSYEKL. Trimming removed 7 bases from V and 6 bases from J; junction bases left unmatched: 7. The CDR3 consists of 14 residues. For the CDR3, the DNA is TGCGCCAGCACCCCGGGACAGGGGGCTTTCGAGCAGTACTTC. Translated, it gives CASTPGQGAFEQYF.

Worth noting for this clone: Relative to the germline gene, one junction end is altered; a read error may explain this. V gene TRBV7-9 combines with J gene TRBJ1-1; D gene uncertain. The CDR3 contains 11 residues. From germline, CDR1 is SEHNR and CDR2 FQNEAQ (reference sequence). The CDR3 DNA is TGTGCCAGCAGCTTGAAAACTGAAGCTTTCTTT. It is translated as CASSLKTEAFF.

The chain has TRBV18 and TRBJ1-1, with 7 bases aligning to TRBD1. V was clipped by 9 bases and J by 1 base; unmatched bases: 11. The germline V gene has CDR1 KGHSH and CDR2 LQKENI. There are 15 residues in the CDR3. Written as DNA, the CDR3 is TGTGCCAGTACACGGGAGGGGGCGCGGAACACTGAAGCTTTCTTT. Its translation is CASTREGARNTEAFF.

This chain uses TRBV18 with TRBJ1-4; maybe TRBD1 (5 bases). Trimming shortened V by 2 bases and J by 0 bases, and 7 bases separated the two germline ends. CDR3 length: 15 amino acids. Per the germline V gene, CDR1 is KGHSH and CDR2 is LQKENI. CDR3 nucleotide sequence: TGTGCCAGCTCACCAGGAGGGGCAACTAATGAAAAACTGTTTTTT. It is translated as CASSPGGATNEKLFF.

This chain connects TRBV5-1 to TRBJ2-1, with 9 nucleotides matching TRBD1. Trimming took 3 bases from V and 3 from J; bases not matched to a gene: 7. The CDR3 sequence is 16 residues long. Germline loops: CDR1 SGHRS, CDR2 YFSETQ. CDR3 bases: TGCGCCAGCAGCTCGAACAGGGGGCGCGACTACAATGAGCAGTTCTTC. Protein: CASSSNRGRDYNEQFF.

The chain uses TRBV5-5 and TRBJ2-7; 7 bases are shared with TRBD2. The germline gives CDR1 SGHKS, CDR2 YYEKEE (reference sequence). This CDR3 contains 13 residues. The V and J ends lost 3 bases and 5 bases, in that order; junction bases with no gene match: 5. CDR3 protein: CASSSPAGDEQYF. As DNA, the CDR3 is TGTGCCAGCAGCTCCCCGGCGGGGGACGAGCAGTACTTC.

CDR3 DNA: TGTGCCAGCAGTTTATCGAAGGGGCGTGGGCAGTTCTTC. Its protein is CASSLSKGRGQFF. The genes are TRBV27 and TRBJ2-1, with D perhaps TRBD1 (5 bases). In germline, CDR1 is MNHEY, CDR2 SMNVEV (reference sequence). Trimming cost V 0 bases and J 12 bases, with 12 bases left between them. CDR3 length equals 13 residues.

About this clone itself: Within the sample, other DNA sequences also encode this same CDR3. This rearrangement joins TRBV18 to TRBJ2-7; D might be TRBD1 (5 bases). Trimming left V 2 bases short and J 1 base short, with 9 bases between. This CDR3 comprises 14 residues. Germline CDR1 and CDR2: KGHSH and LQKENI. In DNA, the CDR3 is TGTGCCAGCTCACCAGGGCAGGGATCCTACGAGCAGTACTTC. It specifies CASSPGQGSYEQYF.

The rearrangement joins TRBV9 to TRBJ1-3; 7 bases agree with TRBD1. J was trimmed by 8 bases and V by 5 bases; bases with no gene match: 10. Germline V gene sequence: CDR1 SGDLS, CDR2 YYNGEE. This CDR3 region has 14 residues. CDR3 amino acids: CASSEGQLEDTIYF. CDR3 coding DNA: TGTGCCAGCAGTGAGGGACAGCTAGAGGACACCATATATTTT.

The rearrangement uses TRBV5-1 and TRBJ2-7; TRBD1 aligns across 7 bases. The V gene end was trimmed by 4 bases and the J gene end by 2 bases; junction bases not matched to a gene: 3. This CDR3 is built from 13 residues. Germline V gives CDR1 SGHRS, CDR2 YFSETQ. The CDR3 sequence is CASSADRAYEQYF. In DNA, the CDR3 is TGCGCCAGCAGCGCCGACAGGGCCTACGAGCAGTACTTC.

The chain carries TRBV18 and TRBJ2-4, with a weak D call TRBD1 (5 bases). CDR3 size: 19 residues. The V gene's germline CDR1 is KGHSH and CDR2 LQKENI. V was shortened by 8 bases and J by 0 bases, with 26 bases between the two germline ends. Here the CDR3 reads CASTTLPPAGALAKNIQYF. The DNA for the CDR3 is TGTGCCAGCACCACGCTTCCGCCCGCTGGGGCGTTAGCCAAAAACATTCAGTACTTC.

The chain carries TRBV7-2 and TRBJ2-3; D is ambiguous. The germline CDR1 and CDR2 sequences are SGHTA and FQGNSA. CDR3 length: 16 amino acids. Deletions cut 5 bases from V and 0 bases from J, with 15 bases between. CDR3 DNA: TGTGCCAGCAGCCCGCACTCTCTGACTAGCACAGATACGCAGTATTTT. Protein sequence: CASSPHSLTSTDTQYF.

J is TRBJ1-2 and V is TRBV7-2, with D uncertain. Trimming removed 4 bases from V and 2 bases from J, with 11 bases in between. This CDR3 contains 14 residues. Germline lookup yields CDR1 SGHTA and CDR2 FQGNSA. CDR3 DNA sequence: TGTGCCAGCAGCTCCGATACTAAAAACTATGGCTACACCTTC. This sequence encodes CASSSDTKNYGYTF.

Written as DNA, the CDR3 is TGTGCCTGGAGGGGGATTTCGAGTGTAGATACGCAGTATTTT. This codes for CAWRGISSVDTQYF. The V call is TRBV30, the J call TRBJ2-3; D uncertain. CDR3 length equals 14 residues. Germline values: CDR1 GTSNPN, CDR2 SVGIG (reference sequence). V lost 3 bases and J 5 bases, leaving 15 bases between the germline ends.

V usage is TRBV15 and J usage is TRBJ2-7; 12 bases map to TRBD1. V lost 2 bases and J lost 6; bases outside the gene matches: 8. The CDR3 runs to 16 residues. Germline V lookup: CDR1 LNHNV, CDR2 YYDKDF (reference sequence). The CDR3 protein is CATSRQIGTGGGEQYF. CDR3 nucleotides: TGTGCCACCAGCAGACAAATCGGGACAGGGGGCGGCGAGCAGTACTTC.

V is TRBV7-2 and J is TRBJ2-3, with unresolved D. Trimming cost V 7 bases and J 2 bases, with 10 bases left between them. Germline assignment: CDR1 SGHTA and CDR2 FQGNSA. This CDR3 region has 13 residues. The chain's CDR3 is CASTSTITDTQYF. The CDR3 region has the DNA TGTGCCAGCACCTCTACAATCACAGATACGCAGTATTTT. Complete variable domain (other parts from reference TRBV7-2 and TRBJ2-3): GAGVSQSPSNKVTEKGKDVELRCDPISGHTALYWYRQSLGQGLEFLIYFQGNSAPDKSGLPSDRFSAERTGGSVSTLTIQRTQQEDSAVYLCASTSTITDTQYFGPGTRLTVL.

The chain recombines TRBV19 with TRBJ2-6, with D possibly being TRBD1 (6 bases). The germline V and J ends were trimmed by 6 bases and 3 bases, with 9 bases remaining between them. CDR1 is LNHDA and CDR2 is SQIVND in the germline V gene (reference sequence). CDR3 length: 14 residues. In nucleotides, the CDR3 is TGTGCCAGTAGGGACAGCGGTGGGGCCAACGTCCTGACTTTC. Translated, it gives CASRDSGGANVLTF.

This sequence joins TRBV21-1 and TRBJ2-4; no DNA check was done on the table's D call, TRBD2. TRBV21-1 is termed a pseudogene. The CDR3 totals 18 residues. CDR3 residues: CASSKGIKTPYVKNIQYF. The CDR3 bases are TGTGCCAGCAGCAAAGGAATAAAAACCCCCTATGTCAAAAACATTCAGTACTTC.

The rearrangement uses TRBV6-1 and TRBJ2-7; TRBD1 agrees at 7 bases. There are 15 residues in the CDR3. Per the germline V gene, CDR1 is MNHNS and CDR2 is SASEGT. V was pared by 3 bases and J by 2 bases, with 7 bases of the junction left unmatched. The CDR3 DNA sequence: TGTGCCAGCAGTGACTCCAGGACAGGCCCCTACGAGCAGTACTTC. Translated: CASSDSRTGPYEQYF.

The rearrangement links TRBV12-1 to TRBJ1-5; the tabulated D call, TRBD1, remains unverified against the DNA. TRBV12-1 is labeled a pseudogene. This CDR3 comprises 17 residues. This CDR3 is CASSFVSGIGSNQPQHF. CDR3 in DNA: TGTGCCAGCAGCTTTGTGTCAGGTATTGGTAGCAATCAGCCCCAGCATTTT.

This chain uses TRBV13 with TRBJ2-3; perhaps TRBD2 as D (5 bases). In germline, CDR1 is PRHDT, CDR2 FYEKMQ (reference sequence). The V end was cut by 6 bases, the J end by 5 bases, with 18 bases between. The CDR3 extends over 15 amino acids. CDR3 protein: CASRAGYLGVDTQYF. The CDR3, as DNA: TGTGCCAGCAGGGCGGGTTACCTGGGAGTAGATACGCAGTATTTT.

Notes on this clone: Relative to the germline gene, one junction end is altered; a read error may explain this. V usage is TRBV15 and J usage is TRBJ1-4, with D possibly TRBD1 on 5 matching bases. Germline V gives CDR1 LNHNV, CDR2 YYDKDF (reference sequence). The CDR3 covers 15 residues. CDR3 in amino acids: CATSRERGAGTGLFF. Here the CDR3 DNA reads TGTGCCACCAGCCGAGAAAGAGGCGCCGGGACCGGCCTGTTTTTT. Variable domain in full (rest from reference TRBV15 and TRBJ1-4): DAMVIQNPRYQVTQFGKPVTLSCSQTLNHNVMYWYQQKSSQAPKLLFHYYDKDFNNEADTPDNFQSRRPNTSFCFLDIRSPGLGDTAMYLCATSRERGAGTGLFFGSGTQLSVL.

The table lists this clone with many counts. The chain carries TRBV4-1 and TRBJ1-5, with D unresolved. V was cut by 5 bases and J by 4 bases, with 6 bases left in between. The CDR3 spans 12 residues. Germline CDR1 reads MGHRA; CDR2 reads YSYEKL. The CDR3 loop is CASSTVNQPQHF. The DNA of the CDR3 is TGCGCCAGCAGCACGGTAAATCAGCCCCAGCATTTT.

The rearrangement links TRBV6-1 to TRBJ2-7; 9 nucleotides line up with TRBD2. The CDR3 sequence is 13 residues long. The germline V gene encodes CDR1 MNHNS and CDR2 SASEGT. Trimming removed 8 bases from V and 5 bases from J; junction bases left unmatched: 7. The CDR3 sequence: CASRTSALNEQYF. Written as DNA, the CDR3 is TGTGCCAGCCGGACTAGCGCACTCAACGAGCAGTACTTC.

This clone appeared once. This chain links TRBV10-2 with TRBJ1-5; 7 bases are shared with TRBD1. Germline V CDR1 and CDR2: WSHSY, SAAADI. The CDR3 loop spans 15 amino acids. Unmatched junction bases numbered 6, after V lost 2 bases and J lost 5 bases. The CDR3 DNA follows: TGCGCCAGCAGTGAGAAGGGGGCGAGGGATCAGCCCCAGCATTTT. Protein: CASSEKGARDQPQHF.